Listed below are T cell receptor beta chains from one sample, sequenced in a study of shared clonotypes between healthy human individuals. The protocol was immunoSEQ multiplex PCR, while the TCRdb copy is restricted to in-frame clones and leaves out a portion. The table has some 2,500,000 clones, 85% to 95% seen once. What was sequenced was naive CD4+ T cells from PBMCs. These receptor sequences come from a man younger than 30 in good health. Some clones in this sample may be carry-over from other donors' samples. CDR3s include the opening cysteine and the closing phenylalanine or tryptophan. The order of the fields is V gene, CDR3 protein.

TRBV19 CASSPDPERSDRGYEQFF
TRBV6-5 CASSQAGTPHPFF
TRBV10-3 CATHLDTGELFF
TRBV10-2 CASSGTGGDQPQHF
TRBV9 CASSAGQGNYEQYF
TRBV15 CATSRAPTRSGNTIYF
TRBV27 CASSQSRDSYNEQFF
TRBV6-1 CASSEGWGGPYEQYF
TRBV11-2 CASSLVGYEQFF
TRBV7-9 CASSASNRGKGYEQYF
TRBV28 CASSLTQGGDYEQYF
TRBV10-3 CAINGQASYGYTF
TRBV5-1 CASSLPGASGGNEQFF
TRBV7-3 CASSPTGPRAQYF
TRBV7-9 CASSFTGYEQYF
TRBV7-8 CASSGRTLQETQYF
TRBV5-1 CASSPIVGMGETQYF
TRBV27 CASSPSGGRVAFF
TRBV4-1 CASSREALAGGYNEQFF
TRBV5-6 CASSPRGPGREQFF
TRBV4-1 CASSRVVIGSGNTIYF
TRBV5-1 CASSVDSVSNQPQHF
TRBV28 CASSLRGGSAFF
TRBV5-6 CASSPGPAGGPNTGELFF
TRBV6-6 CASRNPGWAYEQYF
TRBV4-2 CASSRLRDGAEAFF
TRBV7-3 CASSSKGTGGYNEQFF
TRBV5-1 CASSLNPLGANTEAFF
TRBV30 CAWSLPRGGETQYF
TRBV11-3 CASSPRGGWNEQFF